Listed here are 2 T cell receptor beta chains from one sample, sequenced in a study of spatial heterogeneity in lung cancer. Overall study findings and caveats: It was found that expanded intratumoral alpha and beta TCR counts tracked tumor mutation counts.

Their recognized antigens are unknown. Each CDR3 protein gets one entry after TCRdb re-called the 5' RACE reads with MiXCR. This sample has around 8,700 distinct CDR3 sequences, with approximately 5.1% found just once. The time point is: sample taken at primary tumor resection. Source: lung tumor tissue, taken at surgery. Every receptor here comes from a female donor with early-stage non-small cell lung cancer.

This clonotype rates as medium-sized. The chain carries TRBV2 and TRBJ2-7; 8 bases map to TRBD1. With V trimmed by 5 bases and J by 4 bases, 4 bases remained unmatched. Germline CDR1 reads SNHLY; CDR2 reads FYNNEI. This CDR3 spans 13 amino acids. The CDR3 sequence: CASSRDRTYEQYF. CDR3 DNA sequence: TGTGCCAGCAGTCGGGACAGGACGTACGAGCAGTACTTC.

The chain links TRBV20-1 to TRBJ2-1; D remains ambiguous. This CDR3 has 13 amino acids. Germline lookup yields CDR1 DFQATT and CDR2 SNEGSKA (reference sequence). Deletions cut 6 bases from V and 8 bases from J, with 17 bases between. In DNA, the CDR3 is TGCAGTGCAGACATACCCCCGTACGATGAGCAGTTCTTC. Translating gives CSADIPPYDEQFF.